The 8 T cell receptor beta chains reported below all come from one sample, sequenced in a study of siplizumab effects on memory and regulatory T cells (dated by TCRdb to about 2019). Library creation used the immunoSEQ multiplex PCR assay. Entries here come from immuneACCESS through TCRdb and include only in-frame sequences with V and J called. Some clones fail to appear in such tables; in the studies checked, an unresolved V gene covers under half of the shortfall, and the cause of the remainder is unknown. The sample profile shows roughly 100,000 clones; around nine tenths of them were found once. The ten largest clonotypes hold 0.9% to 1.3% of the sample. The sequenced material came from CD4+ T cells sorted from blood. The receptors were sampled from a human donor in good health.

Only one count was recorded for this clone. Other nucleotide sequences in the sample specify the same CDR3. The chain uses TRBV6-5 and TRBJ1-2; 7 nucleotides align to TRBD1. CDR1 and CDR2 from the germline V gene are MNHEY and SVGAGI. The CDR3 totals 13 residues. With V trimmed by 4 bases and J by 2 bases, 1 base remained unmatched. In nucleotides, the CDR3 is TGTGCCAGCAGTTCGACAGGGAACTATGGCTACACCTTC. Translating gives CASSSTGNYGYTF.

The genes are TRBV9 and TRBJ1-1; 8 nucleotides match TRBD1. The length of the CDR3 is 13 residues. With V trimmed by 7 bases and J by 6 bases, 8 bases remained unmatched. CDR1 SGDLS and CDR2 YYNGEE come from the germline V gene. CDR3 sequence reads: CASGTGGFAEAFF. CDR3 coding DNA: TGTGCCAGCGGAACAGGGGGTTTCGCTGAAGCTTTCTTT. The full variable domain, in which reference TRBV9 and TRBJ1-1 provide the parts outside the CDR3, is DSGVTQTPKHLITATGQRVTLRCSPRSGDLSVYWYQQSLDQGLQFLIQYYNGEERAKGNILERFSAQQFPDLHSELNLSSLELGDSALYFCASGTGGFAEAFFGQGTRLTVV.

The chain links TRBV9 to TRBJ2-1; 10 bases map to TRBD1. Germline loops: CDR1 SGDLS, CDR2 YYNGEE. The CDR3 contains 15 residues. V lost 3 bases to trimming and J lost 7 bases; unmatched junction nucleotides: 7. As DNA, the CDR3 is TGTGCCAGCAGCGATGACAGGGGGCCGAGAAATGAGCAGTTCTTC. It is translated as CASSDDRGPRNEQFF.

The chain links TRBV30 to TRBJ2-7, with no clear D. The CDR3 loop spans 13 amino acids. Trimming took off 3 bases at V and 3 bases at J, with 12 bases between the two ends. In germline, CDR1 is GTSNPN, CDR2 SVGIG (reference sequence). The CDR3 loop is CAWRQRQNYEQYF. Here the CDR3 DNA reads TGTGCCTGGAGGCAGAGACAAAACTACGAGCAGTACTTC.

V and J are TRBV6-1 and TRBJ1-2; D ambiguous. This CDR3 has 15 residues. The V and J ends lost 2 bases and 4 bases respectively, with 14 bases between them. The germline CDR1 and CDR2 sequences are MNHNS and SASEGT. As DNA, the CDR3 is TGTGCCAGCAGTGAAAGAGCAGCGGTAGCCTATGGCTACACCTTC. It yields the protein CASSERAAVAYGYTF.

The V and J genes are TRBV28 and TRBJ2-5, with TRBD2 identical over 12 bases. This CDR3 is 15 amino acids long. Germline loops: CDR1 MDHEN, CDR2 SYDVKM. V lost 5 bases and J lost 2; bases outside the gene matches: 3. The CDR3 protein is CASSVTSGGQETQYF. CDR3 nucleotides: TGTGCCAGCAGTGTGACTAGCGGGGGACAAGAGACCCAGTACTTC.

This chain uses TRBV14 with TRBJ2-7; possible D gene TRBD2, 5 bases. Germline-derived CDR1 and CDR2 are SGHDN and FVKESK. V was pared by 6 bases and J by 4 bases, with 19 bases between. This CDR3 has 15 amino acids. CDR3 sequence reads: CASSATVGVRYEQYF. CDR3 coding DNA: TGTGCCAGCAGTGCAACCGTCGGGGTAAGGTACGAGCAGTACTTC.

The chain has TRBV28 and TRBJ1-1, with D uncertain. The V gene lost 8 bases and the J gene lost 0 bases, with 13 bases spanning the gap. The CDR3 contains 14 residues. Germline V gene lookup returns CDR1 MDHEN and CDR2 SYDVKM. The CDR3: CASGQQPLNTEAFF. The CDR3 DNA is TGTGCCAGCGGCCAACAGCCTCTGAACACTGAAGCTTTCTTT.